The clone carrying this T cell receptor (beta chain) has just a few counts. This sample was taken from a study of neoadjuvant anti-PD-1 for oral cavity cancer. Across the whole study: Patients without progression received a fourth nivolumab dose around day 43, then surgical resection on days 50-56.

The protocol was immunoSEQ multiplex PCR, while the TCRdb copy is restricted to in-frame clones and leaves out a portion. The repertoire holds about 15,000 clones, around 40% seen once, with 39% in the top ten. Time point specified: after neoadjuvant nivolumab, at surgical resection. Germline lookup yields CDR1 MDHEN and CDR2 SYDVKM. The CDR3 consists of 15 residues. Between the trimmed V and J ends, which lost 6 bases and 0 bases, there was a span of 15 bases. This TCR came from a person aged 35 to 85 with oral cavity squamous cell carcinoma. The sequences come from tumor tissue, collected after nivolumab (anti-PD-1) treatment. The chain joins TRBV28 to TRBJ2-7; a possible D gene is TRBD1 (6 bases). The CDR3 reads CASSEAGTLSYEQYF. CDR3 DNA: TGTGCCAGCAGCGAGGCTGGGACACTCTCCTACGAGCAGTACTTC.